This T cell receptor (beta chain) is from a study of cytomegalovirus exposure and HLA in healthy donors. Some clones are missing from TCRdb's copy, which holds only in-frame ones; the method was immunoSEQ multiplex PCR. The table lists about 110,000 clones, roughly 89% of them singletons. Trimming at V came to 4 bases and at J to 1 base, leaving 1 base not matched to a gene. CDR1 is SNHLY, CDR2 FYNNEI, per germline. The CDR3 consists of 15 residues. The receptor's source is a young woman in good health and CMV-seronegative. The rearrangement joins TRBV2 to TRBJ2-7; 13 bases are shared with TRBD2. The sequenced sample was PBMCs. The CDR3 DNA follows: TGTGCCAGCAGTGCGGGACTAGCGGGGTCCTACGAGCAGTACTTC. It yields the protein CASSAGLAGSYEQYF.